These 29 T cell receptor beta chains were sequenced from one sample in a study of tumor-infiltrating lymphocytes in localized non-small cell lung cancer. The repertoire was sequenced with immunoSEQ multiplex PCR; TCRdb's copy has only in-frame clones and lacks some. The repertoire includes over 10,000 clones, roughly 80% of them detected once, and around 10% sits in the top ten. Sequencing was done on a sample of uninvolved lung tissue not adjacent to the tumor. Receptors originate from a human donor with non-small cell lung cancer.

This clone was counted only a few times. The CDR3 reads CASSLATWGGTEAFF. In DNA form, the CDR3 reads TGTGCCAGCAGCTTAGCGACGTGGGGGGGGACTGAAGCTTTCTTT. The rearrangement uses TRBV7-2 and TRBJ1-1; perhaps TRBD1 as D (5 bases). The CDR3 is 15 residues long. The germline V gene encodes CDR1 SGHTA and CDR2 FQGNSA. Deletions cut 0 bases from V and 5 bases from J, with 13 bases between.

The chain uses TRBV6-1 and TRBJ2-7, with 9 bases that match TRBD2. Germline V gives CDR1 MNHNS, CDR2 SASEGT. With 8 bases clipped from V and 1 base from J, the junction kept 9 bases outside the gene matches. The CDR3 totals 15 residues. This CDR3 is CASRGASGVSYEQYF. In DNA form, the CDR3 reads TGTGCCAGCCGGGGGGCTAGCGGGGTTTCCTACGAGCAGTACTTC.

The chain combines TRBV29-1 with TRBJ1-1; tentative D call: TRBD1 (6 bases). The CDR3 covers 11 residues. Per the germline V gene, CDR1 is SQVTM and CDR2 is ANQGSEA. The V and J ends lost 8 bases and 4 bases respectively, with 11 bases between them. CDR3 in amino acids: CSTTQGTEAFF. The DNA for the CDR3 is TGCAGCACGACACAGGGCACTGAAGCTTTCTTT.

CDR3 nucleotide sequence: TGTGCCAGCAGACATCGGGACACCTCCTACGAGCAGTACTTC. It translates to CASRHRDTSYEQYF. The genes are TRBV6-6 and TRBJ2-7; D perhaps matches TRBD1 (6 bases). The CDR3 sequence is 14 residues long. Per the germline V gene, CDR1 is MNHNY and CDR2 is SVGAGI (reference sequence). The V end lost 6 bases, the J end lost 0 bases, and 12 bases lay between the germline ends.

The V gene is TRBV27, the J gene TRBJ2-5; D might be TRBD1 or TRBD2, each matching 6 bases. Trimming took off 1 base at V and 1 base at J, with 10 bases between the two ends. Germline values: CDR1 MNHEY, CDR2 SMNVEV (reference sequence). This CDR3 has 15 amino acids. CDR3 residues: CASSLWGAAQETQYF. For the CDR3, the DNA is TGTGCCAGCAGTTTATGGGGGGCAGCCCAAGAGACCCAGTACTTC.

The V call is TRBV6-1, the J call TRBJ2-7; D gene ambiguous. The CDR3 covers 15 residues. Germline V CDR1 and CDR2: MNHNS, SASEGT. The germline V and J ends were trimmed by 1 base and 4 bases, with 14 bases remaining between them. The CDR3 coding sequence is TGTGCCAGCAGTGAAGGGGATAGCTCCTCTTACGAGCAGTACGTC. Amino acid sequence: CASSEGDSSSYEQYV.

This clone was observed a single time. This chain uses TRBV19 with TRBJ1-2; D remains unclear. Trimming pared 5 bases from V and 8 bases from J, leaving 15 bases between. The CDR3 has 13 residues. Germline V gene lookup returns CDR1 LNHDA and CDR2 SQIVND (reference sequence). As DNA, the CDR3 is TGTGCCAGTAGTCCGCAGTCTCAGTTCGGCTACACCTTC. The encoded protein is CASSPQSQFGYTF.

The chain combines TRBV29-1 with TRBJ2-3; 10 nucleotides align to TRBD2. The germline V gene has CDR1 SQVTM and CDR2 ANQGSEA. V shed 5 bases and J 8 bases; nucleotides not matched to a gene: 4. This CDR3 spans 12 amino acids. CDR3 loop: CSVSGGAGTQYF. The CDR3 nucleotides are TGCAGCGTTAGCGGGGGGGCTGGTACGCAGTATTTT.

Only a few counts were recorded for this clone. The rearrangement uses TRBV5-1 and TRBJ1-1; 7 bases are a match to TRBD1. This CDR3 spans 14 amino acids. Germline CDR1 is SGHRS and CDR2 is YFSETQ. The J segment lost 1 base and the V segment lost 4 bases, leaving 4 bases of the junction unmatched. The CDR3 loop reads CASSTGQQNTEAFF. CDR3 nucleotides: TGCGCCAGCAGCACGGGACAGCAGAACACTGAAGCTTTCTTT.

The genes are TRBV11-3 and TRBJ1-2, with 9 bases fitting TRBD1. This CDR3 has 13 amino acids. CDR1 and CDR2 from the germline V gene are SGHNT and YENEEA. After removal of 5 bases from V and 7 bases from J, the junction contained 5 bases not matched to a gene. The CDR3 DNA reads as TGTGCCAGCAGCCCCTCGGACAGGGGTGGCTACACCTTC. Residues: CASSPSDRGGYTF.

The genes are TRBV30 and TRBJ2-1, with a weak D call TRBD2 (6 bases). CDR1 and CDR2 (germline): GTSNPN, SVGIG (reference sequence). The CDR3 is 12 residues long. V shed 8 bases and J shed 5 bases, with 13 bases lying between them. The chain's CDR3 is CAIAEMNNEQFF. Written as DNA, the CDR3 is TGTGCCATAGCGGAAATGAACAATGAGCAGTTCTTC.

CDR3 loop: CASSPGGGGLSYEQYF. DNA of the CDR3: TGTGCCAGCAGCCCCGGTGGCGGGGGGCTGTCCTACGAGCAGTACTTC. The chain employs TRBV7-2 and TRBJ2-7, with 8 bases matching TRBD2. CDR1 is SGHTA, CDR2 FQGNSA, per germline. The trim removed 5 bases at V and 1 base at J, leaving 10 bases unmatched. This CDR3 region has 16 residues. Full variable domain (remainder filled in from reference TRBV7-2 and TRBJ2-7): GAGVSQSPSNKVTEKGKDVELRCDPISGHTALYWYRQSLGQGLEFLIYFQGNSAPDKSGLPSDRFSAERTGGSVSTLTIQRTQQEDSAVYLCASSPGGGGLSYEQYFGPGTRLTVT.

The rearrangement uses TRBV5-1 and TRBJ2-2; TRBD2 might be the D (6 bases). Germline CDR1 SGHRS, CDR2 YFSETQ. The length of the CDR3 is 15 residues. V lost 0 bases, J lost 5 bases, and 11 bases lay in between. The CDR3 protein is CASSLGEARTGELFF. In DNA, the CDR3 is TGCGCCAGCAGCTTGGGGGAGGCCCGAACCGGGGAGCTGTTTTTT. The whole variable domain, filled in from reference TRBV5-1 and TRBJ2-2, reads KAGVTQTPRYLIKTRGQQVTLSCSPISGHRSVSWYQQTPGQGLQFLFEYFSETQRNKGNFPGRFSGRQFSNSRSEMNVSTLELGDSALYLCASSLGEARTGELFFGEGSRLTVL.

J is TRBJ1-5 and V is TRBV4-2, with D tentatively TRBD1 (5 bases). V was clipped by 0 bases and J by 6 bases, with 9 bases between them. The CDR3 extends over 14 amino acids. Germline V gene sequence: CDR1 LGHNA, CDR2 YNFKEQ. The CDR3 reads CASSQELGPQPQHF. The CDR3 region has the DNA TGTGCCAGCAGCCAAGAGTTGGGGCCTCAGCCCCAGCATTTT.

The chain joins TRBV27 to TRBJ2-1, with a possible D match to TRBD2 (6 bases). The germline V and J ends were trimmed by 2 bases and 5 bases, with 10 bases remaining between them. The CDR3 is 14 residues long. CDR1 and CDR2 from the germline V gene are MNHEY and SMNVEV (reference sequence). The CDR3 DNA reads TGTGCCAGCAGTTTAATAGGGAGGAACAATGAGCAGTTCTTC. Protein product: CASSLIGRNNEQFF.

V and J are TRBV7-8 and TRBJ2-1; the match to TRBD2 covers 8 bases. CDR1 SGHVS and CDR2 FQNEAQ come from the germline V gene. The CDR3 covers 15 residues. The V segment lost 5 bases and the J segment 5 bases; nucleotides outside the gene matches: 8. This CDR3 is CASSPTSGIDNEQFF. In DNA, the CDR3 is TGTGCCAGCAGCCCAACTAGCGGTATAGACAATGAGCAGTTCTTC.

This sequence joins TRBV7-8 and TRBJ2-3; 10 bases match TRBD2. Germline CDR1 is SGHVS and CDR2 is FQNEAQ. Losses at the gene ends were 2 bases for V and 1 base for J; bases not matched to a gene: 9. The CDR3 is 18 amino acids. CDR3 coding DNA: TGTGCCAGCAGCTTAAAATTTAGCGGGACTAGCGGCACAGATACGCAGTATTTT. As protein: CASSLKFSGTSGTDTQYF. The variable domain in full, with the rest retrieved from reference TRBV7-8 and TRBJ2-3, is GAGVSQSPRYKVAKRGQDVALRCDPISGHVSLFWYQQALGQGPEFLTYFQNEAQLDKSGLPSDRFFAERPEGSVSTLKIQRTQQEDSAVYLCASSLKFSGTSGTDTQYFGPGTRLTVL.

The rearrangement joins TRBV7-2 to TRBJ1-2; D unclear. The ends were cut back, 4 bases at V and 4 bases at J, with 10 bases in the middle. The CDR3 is 13 amino acids. Germline CDR1 reads SGHTA; CDR2 reads FQGNSA. The CDR3 nucleotides are TGTGCCAGCAGCTCCCCCCCCCTCTATGGCTACACCTTC. Translation gives CASSSPPLYGYTF.

Only a few counts were recorded for this clone. V usage is TRBV7-6 and J usage is TRBJ2-3; 7 nucleotides align to TRBD2. The CDR3 has 15 residues. The V and J ends lost 5 bases and 6 bases, in that order; junction bases with no gene match: 11. In germline, CDR1 is SGHVS, CDR2 FNYEAQ. CDR3 DNA sequence: TGTGCCAGCAGCCCAATTCTGGGGGGGACGGATACGCAGTATTTT. Its protein is CASSPILGGTDTQYF.

This sequence joins TRBV2 and TRBJ2-1; perhaps D is TRBD1 or TRBD2 (5 bases each). The germline V and J ends were trimmed by 2 bases and 9 bases, with 8 bases remaining between them. Germline values: CDR1 SNHLY, CDR2 FYNNEI. The CDR3 is 12 amino acids. This CDR3 is CASSEQGVEQFF. As DNA, the CDR3 is TGTGCCAGCAGTGAACAGGGAGTTGAGCAGTTCTTC.

This chain uses TRBV7-9 with TRBJ2-6, with no clear D. The germline CDR1 and CDR2 sequences are SEHNR and FQNEAQ (reference sequence). V dropped 0 bases and J dropped 1 base, with 4 bases sitting between them. The CDR3 extends over 15 amino acids. The chain's CDR3 is CASSLAASGANVLTF. CDR3 DNA: TGTGCCAGCAGCTTAGCGGCATCTGGGGCCAACGTCCTGACTTTC.

The chain links TRBV11-3 to TRBJ1-1; the match to TRBD1 covers 7 bases. The CDR3 is made up of 13 amino acids. V gave up 0 bases and J gave up 11 bases; unmatched junction bases: 6. CDR1 and CDR2 from the germline V gene are SGHNT and YENEEA. Here the CDR3 reads CASSLDWGQSAFF. DNA for the CDR3: TGTGCCAGCAGCTTAGATTGGGGACAGAGTGCTTTCTTT.

This clone occurred once. At one boundary the junction diverges from the germline segment, which might be a read error. The gene calls are TRBV5-1 and TRBJ2-5; 9 nucleotides line up with TRBD2. Germline V gene data show CDR1 as SGHRS and CDR2 as YFSETQ. The CDR3 totals 14 residues. The CDR3 DNA sequence: TGCGCCAGCAGCTTGGGGACTAGCGTAGATCCGGAGGACTTC. Its translation: CASSLGTSVDPEDF.

This chain links TRBV19 with TRBJ1-6; no definite D call. From germline, CDR1 is LNHDA and CDR2 SQIVND (reference sequence). The CDR3 is 14 amino acids. Trimming cost V 4 bases and J 6 bases, with 10 bases left between them. Here the CDR3 reads CASSTSMGNSPLHF. DNA for the CDR3: TGTGCCAGTAGTACCAGTATGGGTAATTCACCCCTCCACTTT.

The chain has TRBV2 and TRBJ1-2; D is uncertain. This CDR3 is built from 13 residues. CDR1 and CDR2 from the germline V gene are SNHLY and FYNNEI. The germline V and J ends were trimmed by 4 bases and 6 bases, with 12 bases remaining between them. CDR3 region: CASSVPRANGYTF. The CDR3 region has the DNA TGTGCCAGCAGTGTCCCCAGAGCAAATGGCTACACCTTC.

CDR3 sequence (DNA): TGCGCCAGCAGCGAACAGGGGGCGCCTAGTACCTCTGGGGCCAACGTCCTGACTTTC. Translated, it gives CASSEQGAPSTSGANVLTF. The chain joins TRBV5-1 to TRBJ2-6; 9 bases are a match to TRBD1. The junction had 11 bases not matched to a gene; V was cut back by 4 bases and J by 0 bases. This CDR3 has 19 amino acids. CDR1 and CDR2 from the germline V gene are SGHRS and YFSETQ.

V is TRBV6-1 and J is TRBJ2-2; TRBD1 might be the D (5 bases). Between the trimmed V and J ends, which lost 2 bases and 8 bases, there was a span of 15 bases. Looked up from germline, CDR1 is MNHNS and CDR2 is SASEGT. This CDR3 has 15 amino acids. The CDR3, as DNA: TGTGCCAGCAGTGAAAGGGGAAGTTTCGGAGGGGAGCTGTTTTTT. It is translated as CASSERGSFGGELFF.

The chain couples TRBV7-8 to TRBJ1-5, with 7 bases fitting TRBD1. Trimming cost V 8 bases and J 3 bases; bases outside gene matches: 13. Looked up from germline, CDR1 is SGHVS and CDR2 is FQNEAQ. CDR3 size: 16 residues. The CDR3 loop is CASAMKLGGINQPQHF. CDR3 nucleotide sequence: TGTGCCAGCGCGATGAAGCTAGGGGGCATCAATCAGCCCCAGCATTTT.

The CDR3 spells CASRTGGRLTDTQYF. CDR3 bases: TGTGCCAGCAGGACGGGGGGCCGATTAACAGATACGCAGTATTTT. This chain connects TRBV7-8 to TRBJ2-3; D is perhaps TRBD2 (7 bases). The V gene's germline CDR1 is SGHVS and CDR2 FQNEAQ. The CDR3 extends over 15 amino acids. V was cut by 6 bases and J by 3 bases, with 16 bases left in between.